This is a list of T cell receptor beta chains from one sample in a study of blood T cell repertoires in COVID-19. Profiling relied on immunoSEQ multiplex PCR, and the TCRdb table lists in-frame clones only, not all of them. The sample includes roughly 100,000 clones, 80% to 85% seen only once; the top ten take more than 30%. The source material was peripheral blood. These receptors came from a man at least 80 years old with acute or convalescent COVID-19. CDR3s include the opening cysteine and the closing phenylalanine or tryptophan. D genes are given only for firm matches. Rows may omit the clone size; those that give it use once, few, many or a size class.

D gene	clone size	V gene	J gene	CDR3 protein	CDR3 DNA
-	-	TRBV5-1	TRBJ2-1	CASSLMTASSYNEQFF	TGCGCCAGCAGCTTAATGACAGCAAGCTCCTACAATGAGCAGTTCTTC
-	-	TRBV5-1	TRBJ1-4	CASSLEGLNNEKLFF	TGCGCCAGCAGCTTGGAGGGGTTAAATAATGAAAAACTGTTTTTT
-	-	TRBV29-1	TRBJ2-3	CSVQETLADTQYF	TGCAGCGTACAGGAAACGCTTGCAGATACGCAGTATTTT
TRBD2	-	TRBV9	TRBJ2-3	CASSVVSLAGDTQYF	TGTGCCAGCAGCGTAGTTAGTCTAGCGGGAGACACGCAGTATTTT
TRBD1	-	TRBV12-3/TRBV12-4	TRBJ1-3	CASRWTGGNTIYF	TGTGCCAGCAGGTGGACAGGGGGAAACACCATATATTTT
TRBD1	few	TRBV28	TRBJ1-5	CASSRSGTVNQPQHF	TGTGCCAGCAGTAGATCCGGGACAGTCAATCAGCCCCAGCATTTT
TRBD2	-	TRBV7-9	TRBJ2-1	CASSRGASGRADEQFF	TGTGCCAGCAGCCGTGGGGCTAGCGGGAGGGCGGATGAGCAGTTCTTC
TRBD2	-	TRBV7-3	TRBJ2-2	CASSPSGSGRGIATGELFF	TGTGCCAGCAGCCCCAGTGGTAGCGGGAGAGGGATCGCAACCGGGGAGCTGTTTTTT
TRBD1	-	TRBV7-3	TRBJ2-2	CASSFGQANTGELFF	TGTGCCAGCAGCTTCGGACAGGCGAACACCGGGGAGCTGTTTTTT
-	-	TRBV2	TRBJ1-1	CASHRGLNTEAFF	TGTGCCAGTCATCGGGGTTTGAACACTGAAGCTTTCTTT
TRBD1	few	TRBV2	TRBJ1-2	CASSEGDSPHYGYTF	TGTGCCAGCAGTGAAGGGGACAGCCCCCATTATGGCTACACCTTC
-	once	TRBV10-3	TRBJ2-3	CAISEAGGYTDTQYF	TGTGCCATCAGTGAAGCTGGCGGGTACACAGATACGCAGTATTTT
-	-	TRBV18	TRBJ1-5	CASSSTNSQPQHF	TGTGCCAGCTCATCCACAAACAGTCAGCCCCAGCATTTT
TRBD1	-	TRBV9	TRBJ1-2	CASRGTGDAYGYTF	TGTGCCAGCAGAGGGACAGGGGACGCCTATGGCTACACCTTC
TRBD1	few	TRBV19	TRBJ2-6	CASSGTAISGANVLTF	TGTGCCAGTTCGGGGACAGCCATTTCTGGGGCCAACGTCCTGACTTTC
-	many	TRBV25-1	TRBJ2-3	CASSESADTDTQYF	TGTGCCAGCAGTGAATCGGCGGATACAGATACGCAGTATTTT
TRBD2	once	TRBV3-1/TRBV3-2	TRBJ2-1	CASSQPGGGSEQFF	TGTGCCAGCAGCCAGCCCGGGGGGGGTTCAGAGCAGTTCTTC
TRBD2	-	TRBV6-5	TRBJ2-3	CASSYLQRGGGDTQYF	TGTGCCAGCAGTTACTTACAGCGCGGGGGGGGAGATACGCAGTATTTT
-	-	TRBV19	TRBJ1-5	CASTLYQPQHF	TGTGCCAGTACTTTATATCAGCCCCAGCATTTT
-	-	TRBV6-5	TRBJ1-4	CASGSGAYEKLFF	TGTGCCAGCGGGTCAGGGGCATATGAAAAACTGTTTTTT
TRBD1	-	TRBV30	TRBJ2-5	CAWNSGGETQYF	TGTGCCTGGAACTCAGGGGGAGAGACCCAGTACTTC
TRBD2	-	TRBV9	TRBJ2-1	CASSVGGVGLAGSYNEQFF	TGTGCCAGCAGCGTAGGAGGGGTGGGACTAGCGGGATCCTACAATGAGCAGTTCTTC
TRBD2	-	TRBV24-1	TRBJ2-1	CATSDVGLAYNEQFF	TGTGCCACCAGTGATGTCGGACTAGCCTACAATGAGCAGTTCTTC
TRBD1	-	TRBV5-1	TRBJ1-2	CASSLSPQGRGSYGYTF	TGCGCCAGCAGCTTGTCCCCACAGGGGCGAGGGAGCTATGGCTACACCTTC
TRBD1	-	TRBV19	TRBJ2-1	CASSIPRGNEQFF	TGTGCCAGTAGTATCCCCAGGGGGAATGAGCAGTTCTTC
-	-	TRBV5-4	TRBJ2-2	CASSPQGGGELFF	TGTGCCAGCAGCCCACAGGGTGGTGGGGAGCTGTTTTTT
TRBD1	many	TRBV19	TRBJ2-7	CASSTLQGSTIYEQYF	TGTGCCAGTAGTACACTACAGGGGTCAACTATCTACGAGCAGTACTTC
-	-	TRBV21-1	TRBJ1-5	CASSRRQVWVSWSNQPQHF	TGTGCCAGCAGCAGAAGACAGGTTTGGGTTTCCTGGAGCAATCAGCCCCAGCATTTT
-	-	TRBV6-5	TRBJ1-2	CASSPRVSGYGYTF	TGTGCCAGCAGTCCCCGGGTCTCCGGCTATGGCTACACCTTC
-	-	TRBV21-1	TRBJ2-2	CASSKALRPRGSLGVNKHTGELFF	TGTGCCAGCAGCAAAGCGCTTCGCCCCAGGGGGAGCCTAGGAGTCAATAAACACACCGGGGAGCTGTTTTTT
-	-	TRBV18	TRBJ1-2	CASSPVDRDYGYTF	TGTGCCAGCTCACCAGTGGACAGAGACTATGGCTACACCTTC
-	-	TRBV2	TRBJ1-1	CASNLINTEAFF	TGTGCCAGCAATCTAATAAACACTGAAGCTTTCTTT
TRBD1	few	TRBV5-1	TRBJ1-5	CASSSTGLGNQPQHF	TGCGCCAGCAGCTCGACAGGGTTGGGGAATCAGCCCCAGCATTTT
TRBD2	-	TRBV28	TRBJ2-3	CASSPTTGLGLVDTQYF	TGTGCCAGCAGTCCAACTACCGGACTAGGGCTGGTAGATACGCAGTATTTT
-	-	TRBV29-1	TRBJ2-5	CSVEGGALGTQYF	TGCAGCGTTGAGGGGGGGGCACTGGGGACCCAGTACTTC
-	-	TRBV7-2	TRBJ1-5	CASTGDNSNQPQHF	TGTGCCAGCACCGGGGACAATAGCAATCAGCCCCAGCATTTT
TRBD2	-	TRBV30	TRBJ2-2	CAWRTSGRRVGELFF	TGTGCCTGGAGGACTAGCGGGAGGCGGGTCGGGGAGCTGTTTTTT
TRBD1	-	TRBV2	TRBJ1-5	CASSEWDSYSNQPQHF	TGTGCCAGCAGTGAATGGGACAGTTATAGCAATCAGCCCCAGCATTTT
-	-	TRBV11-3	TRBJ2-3	CASSSEGTDTQYF	TGTGCCAGCAGCTCCGAGGGCACAGATACGCAGTATTTT
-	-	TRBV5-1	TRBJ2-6	CASSQLQEFNVLTF	TGCGCCAGCAGCCAACTACAGGAATTTAACGTCCTGACTTTC
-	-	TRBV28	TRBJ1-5	CASSPEVTWGQPQHF	TGTGCCAGCAGTCCGGAGGTGACCTGGGGTCAGCCCCAGCATTTT
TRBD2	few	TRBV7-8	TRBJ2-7	CASSLARLAGEYEQYF	TGTGCCAGCAGCTTAGCGCGTCTGGCGGGAGAGTACGAGCAGTACTTC